These 11 T cell receptor beta chains share one sample of origin, sequenced in a study of blood T cell repertoires in COVID-19. The data were produced by immunoSEQ multiplex PCR, yet TCRdb's version contains in-frame clones alone and is incomplete. The data show 200,000 to 250,000 clones, 80% to 90% seen once. Material for sequencing was PBMCs or T cells enriched from blood (not recorded which). The receptors stem from a young woman who had been exposed to COVID-19.

This clone was seen once. V gene TRBV2 combines with J gene TRBJ1-5; 8 bases match TRBD1. Trimming removed 6 bases from V and 1 base from J; junction bases left unmatched: 5. Germline lookup yields CDR1 SNHLY and CDR2 FYNNEI. This CDR3 is built from 15 residues. The CDR3 loop reads CASSEQGVSNQPQHF. CDR3 coding DNA: TGTGCCAGCAGCGAACAGGGGGTGAGCAATCAGCCCCAGCATTTT.

The chain is built from TRBV5-1 and TRBJ1-2; 8 nucleotides agree with TRBD1. The germline gives CDR1 SGHRS, CDR2 YFSETQ. Trimming at V came to 4 bases and at J to 4 bases, leaving 6 bases not matched to a gene. The CDR3 consists of 14 residues. CDR3 nucleotide sequence: TGCGCCAGCAGCCCAGGACAGGGTGTCTATGGCTACACCTTC. Its protein is CASSPGQGVYGYTF.

The count of this clone is one. This chain joins TRBV5-1 and TRBJ1-5; 8 nucleotides line up with TRBD1. The CDR3 runs 14 residues. V lost 1 base to trimming and J lost 5 bases; unmatched junction nucleotides: 2. CDR1 and CDR2 from the germline V gene are SGHRS and YFSETQ. This chain's CDR3 is CASSLTGGDQPQHF. CDR3 sequence (DNA): TGCGCCAGCAGCTTGACAGGGGGAGATCAGCCCCAGCATTTT.

V and J are TRBV7-2 and TRBJ2-1, with 12 bases aligning to TRBD2. Trimming at V came to 0 bases and at J to 9 bases, leaving 3 bases not matched to a gene. The CDR3 totals 15 residues. Germline CDR1 is SGHTA and CDR2 is FQGNSA. CDR3 DNA sequence: TGTGCCAGCAGCTTAGCCGGGACTAGCGGGTTTGAGCAGTTCTTC. Translation: CASSLAGTSGFEQFF.

J is TRBJ2-7 and V is TRBV9; 8 nucleotides match TRBD2. Germline CDR1 reads SGDLS; CDR2 reads YYNGEE. After removal of 0 bases from V and 2 bases from J, the junction contained 4 bases not matched to a gene. The CDR3 totals 15 residues. CDR3 protein: CASSVGSGKPYEQYF. In DNA form, the CDR3 reads TGTGCCAGCAGCGTAGGTAGCGGGAAACCCTACGAGCAGTACTTC.

The V gene is TRBV28, the J gene TRBJ1-4; 9 bases fit TRBD1. CDR3 length: 13 residues. Germline V gene sequence: CDR1 MDHEN, CDR2 SYDVKM. Trimming cost V 10 bases and J 8 bases; bases outside gene matches: 8. The CDR3 here is CAILRQGGEKLFF. The CDR3 DNA follows: TGTGCCATCTTACGACAGGGGGGAGAAAAACTGTTTTTT. The full variable domain, completed using reference TRBV28 and TRBJ1-4, is DVKVTQSSRYLVKRTGEKVFLECVQDMDHENMFWYRQDPGLGLRLIYFSYDVKMKEKGDIPEGYSVSREKKERFSLILESASTNQTSMYLCAILRQGGEKLFFGSGTQLSVL.

V and J are TRBV5-5 and TRBJ2-1; D is possibly TRBD1 (6 bases). V lost 3 bases and J 3 bases, leaving 13 bases between the germline ends. The CDR3 consists of 15 residues. Germline assignment: CDR1 SGHKS and CDR2 YYEKEE (reference sequence). CDR3 in amino acids: CASSCPDRFYNEQFF. CDR3 in DNA: TGTGCCAGCAGCTGCCCTGACAGGTTCTACAATGAGCAGTTCTTC. Full variable domain (rest looked up from reference TRBV5-5 and TRBJ2-1): DAGVTQSPTHLIKTRGQQVTLRCSPISGHKSVSWYQQVLGQGPQFIFQYYEKEERGRGNFPDRFSARQFPNYSSELNVNALLLGDSALYLCASSCPDRFYNEQFFGPGTRLTVL.

This clone came up a few times. The chain couples TRBV6-4 to TRBJ2-2; 9 bases are a match to TRBD1. With 10 bases clipped from V and 3 bases from J, the junction kept 21 bases outside the gene matches. Looked up from germline, CDR1 is MRHNA and CDR2 is SNTAGT. The CDR3 is 19 amino acids. This chain's CDR3 is CATKPDTGGVGQDTGELFF. The CDR3 DNA sequence: TGTGCCACCAAGCCCGACACAGGGGGCGTGGGGCAAGACACCGGGGAGCTGTTTTTT.

This clone was seen a single time. The genes are TRBV5-1 and TRBJ2-7; unclear D gene. The germline gives CDR1 SGHRS, CDR2 YFSETQ. This CDR3 contains 15 residues. The germline V and J ends were trimmed by 3 bases and 2 bases, with 15 bases remaining between them. The CDR3, as DNA: TGCGCCAGCAGCTCCGGCGGTACGAAAGCCTACGAGCAGTACTTC. This translates into CASSSGGTKAYEQYF.

This rearrangement joins TRBV5-5 to TRBJ1-1, with unresolved D. Germline CDR1 is SGHKS and CDR2 is YYEKEE (reference sequence). V dropped 1 base and J dropped 5 bases, with 9 bases sitting between them. CDR3 length: 13 amino acids. The CDR3, as DNA: TGTGCCAGCAGCTTGAATTACCGGACTGAAGCTTTCTTT. Translation gives CASSLNYRTEAFF.

A word on this clone: Other nucleotide sequences from this sample produce the same CDR3. The chain recombines TRBV10-1 with TRBJ2-3; D perhaps matches TRBD1 (5 bases). Germline lookup yields CDR1 WNHNN and CDR2 SYGVQD (reference sequence). Trimming removed 5 bases at V and 0 bases at J, with 9 bases between. The CDR3 is made up of 14 amino acids. The CDR3 reads CASSLDSSTDTQYF. CDR3 in DNA: TGCGCCAGCAGTCTCGACAGTAGCACAGATACGCAGTATTTT.